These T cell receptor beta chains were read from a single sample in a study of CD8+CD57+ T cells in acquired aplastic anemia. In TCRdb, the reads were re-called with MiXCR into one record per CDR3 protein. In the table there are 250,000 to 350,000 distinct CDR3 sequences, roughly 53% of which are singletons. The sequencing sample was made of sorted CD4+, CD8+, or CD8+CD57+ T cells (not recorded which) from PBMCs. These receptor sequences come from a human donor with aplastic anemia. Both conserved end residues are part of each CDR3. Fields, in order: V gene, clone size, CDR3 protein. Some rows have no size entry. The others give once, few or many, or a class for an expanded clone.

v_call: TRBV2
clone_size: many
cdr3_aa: CASSVSTGVFDTQYF

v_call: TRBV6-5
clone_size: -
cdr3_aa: CASSYLTGEGETQYF

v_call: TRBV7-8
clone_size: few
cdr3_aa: CASSPEGTGELFF

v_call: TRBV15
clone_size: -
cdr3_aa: CATSREDLTYGYEQYF

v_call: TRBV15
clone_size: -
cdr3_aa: CATSRELRGQGFNQPQHF

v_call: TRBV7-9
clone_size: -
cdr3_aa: CASSLHPTANNSPLHF

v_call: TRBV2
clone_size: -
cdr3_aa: CASSFHRGAEAFF

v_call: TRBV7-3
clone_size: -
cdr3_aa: CASSRENDQPPHF

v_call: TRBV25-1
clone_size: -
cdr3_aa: CASSVSRGSTEAFF

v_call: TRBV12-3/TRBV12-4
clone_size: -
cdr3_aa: CASRRTGVYEQYF

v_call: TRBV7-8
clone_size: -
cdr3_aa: CASSLGTPNYYEQYF

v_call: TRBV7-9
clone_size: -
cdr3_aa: CASSSKQGALSEQYF

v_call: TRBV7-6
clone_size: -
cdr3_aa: CASSLDWGDGMNTEAFF

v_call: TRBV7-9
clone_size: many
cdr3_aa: CASSLTGNEQFF

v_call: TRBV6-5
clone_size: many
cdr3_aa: CASSYRGGAGQPQHF

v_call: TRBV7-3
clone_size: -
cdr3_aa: CASSPHLAGGYNEQYF

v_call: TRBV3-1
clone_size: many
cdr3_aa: CASSSGSKYLVTNYGYTF

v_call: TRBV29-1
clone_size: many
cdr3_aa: CSVGEIDEQFF

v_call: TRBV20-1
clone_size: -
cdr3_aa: CSARDPWGPGNTIYF

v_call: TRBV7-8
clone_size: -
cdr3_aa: CASSLVKGTVGSEQYF

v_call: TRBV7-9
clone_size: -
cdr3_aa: CASSSRPSTDTQYF

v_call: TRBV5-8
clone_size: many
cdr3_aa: CASSPRTGEGETQYF

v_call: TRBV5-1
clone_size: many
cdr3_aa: CASSLQQGPGANVLTF

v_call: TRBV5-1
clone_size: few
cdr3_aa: CASSYTGPRQPQHF

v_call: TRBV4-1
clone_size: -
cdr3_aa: CASSPKQGLPYNEQFF

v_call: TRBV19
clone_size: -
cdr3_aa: CASSRQGGGKTQYF

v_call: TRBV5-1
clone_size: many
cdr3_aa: CASSQGQTYGYTF

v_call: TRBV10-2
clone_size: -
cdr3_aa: CASSVSVGRVEAFF

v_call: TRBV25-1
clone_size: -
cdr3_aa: CASSHQYNEQFF

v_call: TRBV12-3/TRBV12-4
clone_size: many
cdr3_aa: CASTFSGTGSYEQYF

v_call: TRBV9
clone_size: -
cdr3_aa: CASSPGTASGANVLTF

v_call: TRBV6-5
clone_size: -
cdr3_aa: CATSTGGGIEAFF

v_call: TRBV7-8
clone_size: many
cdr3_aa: CASSPRRDSNQPQHF

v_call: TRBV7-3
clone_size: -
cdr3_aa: CASSPAGGAYGYTF

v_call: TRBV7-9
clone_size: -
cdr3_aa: CASSTTTGKLNTEAFF

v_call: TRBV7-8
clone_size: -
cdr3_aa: CASNTIGIYEQYF